These 12 T cell receptor beta chains were all obtained from the same sample, sequenced in a study of cytomegalovirus exposure and HLA in healthy donors. PCR involved 60 Vbeta and 13 Jbeta primers. TCRdb's copy holds only in-frame clones and misses some; the assay was immunoSEQ multiplex PCR. The sample carries some 150,000 clones, around 83% recorded once. The specimen was PBMCs. These receptors originate from a woman aged 18-35 years in good health and CMV-seronegative.

Concerning this clone: The sample carries other DNA sequences with the same CDR3. The V and J genes are TRBV5-4 and TRBJ1-4, with TRBD1 matching over 7 bases. The germline CDR1 and CDR2 sequences are SGHNT and YYREEE (reference sequence). This CDR3 comprises 14 residues. V lost 5 bases, J lost 0 bases, and 1 base stayed unmatched. Here the CDR3 reads CASSQGATNEKLFF. In nucleotides, the CDR3 is TGTGCCAGCAGTCAGGGGGCAACTAATGAAAAACTGTTTTTT.

The chain is built from TRBV2 and TRBJ2-7; TRBD1 aligns across 7 bases. Looked up from germline, CDR1 is SNHLY and CDR2 is FYNNEI. This CDR3 comprises 15 residues. The V and J ends lost 5 bases and 6 bases, in that order; junction bases with no gene match: 13. The CDR3 DNA is TGTGCCAGCAGTCCCGGACAGGTCGCTAACTCCGAGCAGTACTTC. It codes for CASSPGQVANSEQYF.

The chain couples TRBV12-1 to TRBJ2-4; the table names TRBD2, a call not compared with the DNA. TRBV12-1 counts as a pseudogene. This CDR3 spans 19 amino acids. For the CDR3, the DNA is TGTGCCAGCAGACCAGGACTAGGAGATCGGGTCATAGCCAAAAACATTCAGTACTTC. Its protein product is CASRPGLGDRVIAKNIQYF.

The count of this clone is one. The chain has TRBV11-2 and TRBJ2-1, with D possibly TRBD1 on 6 matching bases. Looked up from germline, CDR1 is SGHAT and CDR2 is FQNNGV. With 1 base removed from V and 0 bases from J, the gap between germline ends came to 13 bases. CDR3 length: 17 amino acids. The CDR3 spells CASSLGLRGHSYNEQFF. The CDR3 coding sequence is TGTGCCAGCAGCTTAGGACTCAGGGGCCACTCCTACAATGAGCAGTTCTTC.

V usage is TRBV15 and J usage is TRBJ1-1, with D unresolved. V was clipped by 7 bases and J by 1 base, with 13 bases between them. CDR1 and CDR2 (germline): LNHNV, YYDKDF (reference sequence). The CDR3 is made up of 14 amino acids. The CDR3 here is CATTRPGPNTEAFF. The CDR3 bases are TGTGCCACCACCCGGCCGGGTCCGAACACTGAAGCTTTCTTT.

The chain combines TRBV2 with TRBJ1-5; a possible D gene is TRBD1 (5 bases). Germline-derived CDR1 and CDR2 are SNHLY and FYNNEI. This CDR3 is 14 amino acids long. V was clipped by 7 bases and J by 0 bases, with 10 bases between them. The CDR3 DNA is TGTGCCAGCACGAAACAGGATAGCAATCAGCCCCAGCATTTT. Translated, it gives CASTKQDSNQPQHF.

The chain is built from TRBV5-4 and TRBJ2-7; weak D call: TRBD2 (6 bases). Deletions cut 3 bases from V and 3 bases from J, with 16 bases between. The length of the CDR3 is 15 residues. Germline CDR1 is SGHNT and CDR2 is YYREEE (reference sequence). The CDR3 loop reads CASSSIGTGSYEQYF. CDR3 bases: TGTGCCAGCAGCTCCATCGGGACTGGGAGCTACGAGCAGTACTTC.

This sequence joins TRBV5-1 and TRBJ1-6; D is unclear. The CDR3 extends over 15 amino acids. The germline V and J ends were trimmed by 1 base and 7 bases, with 12 bases remaining between them. CDR1 SGHRS and CDR2 YFSETQ come from the germline V gene. The CDR3 DNA follows: TGCGCCAGCAGCTTGATTTGGGGAGCCAATTCACCCCTCCACTTT. Its protein product is CASSLIWGANSPLHF. Looking up the rest from reference TRBV5-1 and TRBJ1-6 gives the full variable domain: KAGVTQTPRYLIKTRGQQVTLSCSPISGHRSVSWYQQTPGQGLQFLFEYFSETQRNKGNFPGRFSGRQFSNSRSEMNVSTLELGDSALYLCASSLIWGANSPLHFGNGTRLTVT.

This clone occurred a few times. At the DNA level, this CDR3 is encoded by other sequences in the same sample as well. The rearrangement joins TRBV27 to TRBJ1-6, with D unresolved. This CDR3 is built from 13 residues. Germline-derived CDR1 and CDR2 are MNHEY and SMNVEV (reference sequence). The germline V and J ends were trimmed by 6 bases and 7 bases, with 10 bases remaining between them. The CDR3: CASRGRKNSPLHF. DNA of the CDR3: TGTGCCAGCAGGGGGAGAAAGAATTCACCCCTCCACTTT.

This rearrangement joins TRBV4-3 to TRBJ1-6; D perhaps matches TRBD1 (6 bases). The V and J ends lost 1 base and 9 bases respectively, with 16 bases between them. The CDR3 covers 16 residues. Germline loops: CDR1 LGHNA, CDR2 YSLEER. The CDR3 sequence is CASSQVRGQGPSPLHF. The CDR3 DNA reads TGCGCCAGCAGCCAAGTAAGAGGTCAGGGGCCTTCACCCCTCCACTTT.

The chain couples TRBV30 to TRBJ2-7; weak D call: TRBD1 (5 bases). The CDR3 contains 16 residues. Germline-derived CDR1 and CDR2 are GTSNPN and SVGIG (reference sequence). Trimming left V 0 bases short and J 0 bases short, with 15 bases between. The CDR3 loop is CAWSVQHGQGSYEQYF. CDR3 bases: TGTGCCTGGAGTGTACAACACGGGCAGGGCTCCTACGAGCAGTACTTC.

The rearrangement joins TRBV7-3 to TRBJ2-6; possible D gene TRBD1, 6 bases. V was shortened by 1 base and J by 2 bases, with 15 bases between the two germline ends. The germline CDR1 and CDR2 sequences are SGHTA and FQGTGA. This CDR3 region has 18 residues. CDR3 DNA: TGTGCCAGCAGCTTAAAAGGGCCAGGGGCGACTGGGGCCAACGTCCTGACTTTC. This gives the protein CASSLKGPGATGANVLTF. The full variable domain, its missing parts supplied by reference TRBV7-3 and TRBJ2-6, is GAGVSQTPSNKVTEKGKYVELRCDPISGHTALYWYRQSLGQGPEFLIYFQGTGAADDSGLPNDRFFAVRPEGSVSTLKIQRTERGDSAVYLCASSLKGPGATGANVLTFGAGSRLTVL.